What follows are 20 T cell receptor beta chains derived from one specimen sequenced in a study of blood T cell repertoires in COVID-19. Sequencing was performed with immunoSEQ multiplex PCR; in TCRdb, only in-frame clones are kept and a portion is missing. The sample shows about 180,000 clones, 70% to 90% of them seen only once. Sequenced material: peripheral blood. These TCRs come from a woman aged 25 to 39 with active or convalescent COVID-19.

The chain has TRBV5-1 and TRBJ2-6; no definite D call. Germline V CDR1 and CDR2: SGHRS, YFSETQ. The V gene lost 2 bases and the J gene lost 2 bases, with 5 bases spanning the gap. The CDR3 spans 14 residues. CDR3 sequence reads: CASSLRAGANVLTF. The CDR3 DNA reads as TGCGCCAGCAGCTTACGGGCTGGGGCCAACGTCCTGACTTTC.

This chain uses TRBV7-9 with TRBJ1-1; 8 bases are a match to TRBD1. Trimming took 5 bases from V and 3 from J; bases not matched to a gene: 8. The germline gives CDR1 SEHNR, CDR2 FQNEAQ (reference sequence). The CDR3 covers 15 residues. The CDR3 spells CASSGNRGSDTEAFF. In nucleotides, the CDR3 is TGTGCCAGCAGCGGAAACAGGGGGAGCGACACTGAAGCTTTCTTT.

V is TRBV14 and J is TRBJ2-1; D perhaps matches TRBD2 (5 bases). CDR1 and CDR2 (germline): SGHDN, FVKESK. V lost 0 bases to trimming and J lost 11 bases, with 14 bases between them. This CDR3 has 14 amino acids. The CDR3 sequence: CASSQDRAAMKQFF. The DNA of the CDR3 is TGTGCCAGCAGCCAAGATCGAGCGGCAATGAAGCAGTTCTTC.

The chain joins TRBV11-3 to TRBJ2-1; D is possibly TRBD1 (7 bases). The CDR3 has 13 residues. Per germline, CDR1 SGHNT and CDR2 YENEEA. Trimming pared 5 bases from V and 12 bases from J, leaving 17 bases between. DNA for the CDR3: TGTGCCAGCAGCCAGAGGGGGCCGGGAGTGCAGTTCTTC. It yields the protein CASSQRGPGVQFF.

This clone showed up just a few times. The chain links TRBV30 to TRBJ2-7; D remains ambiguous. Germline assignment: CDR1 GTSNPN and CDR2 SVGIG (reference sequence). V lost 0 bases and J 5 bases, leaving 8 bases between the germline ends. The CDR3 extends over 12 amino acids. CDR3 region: CAWSVQYNEQYF. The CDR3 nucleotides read TGTGCCTGGAGTGTACAGTATAACGAGCAGTACTTC.

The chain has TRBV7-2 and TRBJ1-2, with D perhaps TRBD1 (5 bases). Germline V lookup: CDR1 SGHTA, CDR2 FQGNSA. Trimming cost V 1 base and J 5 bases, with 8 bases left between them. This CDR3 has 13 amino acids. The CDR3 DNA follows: TGTGCCAGCAGCTTAGTGGAGGGGTATGGCTACACCTTC. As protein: CASSLVEGYGYTF.

CDR3 nucleotides: TGCGCCAGCAGCACGGGACAGCTCTATGGCTACACCTTC. It specifies CASSTGQLYGYTF. The chain joins TRBV5-1 to TRBJ1-2, with 7 bases aligning to TRBD1. Germline V lookup: CDR1 SGHRS, CDR2 YFSETQ. The CDR3 is 13 residues long. Trimming removed 4 bases from V and 4 bases from J; junction bases left unmatched: 4. The whole variable domain, filled in from reference TRBV5-1 and TRBJ1-2, reads KAGVTQTPRYLIKTRGQQVTLSCSPISGHRSVSWYQQTPGQGLQFLFEYFSETQRNKGNFPGRFSGRQFSNSRSEMNVSTLELGDSALYLCASSTGQLYGYTFGSGTRLTVV.

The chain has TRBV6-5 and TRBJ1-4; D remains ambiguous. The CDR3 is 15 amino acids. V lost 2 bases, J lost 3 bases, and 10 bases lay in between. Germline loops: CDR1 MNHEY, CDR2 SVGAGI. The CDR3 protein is CASSYERRANEKLFF. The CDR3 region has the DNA TGTGCCAGCAGTTACGAGAGGCGCGCTAATGAAAAACTGTTTTTT.

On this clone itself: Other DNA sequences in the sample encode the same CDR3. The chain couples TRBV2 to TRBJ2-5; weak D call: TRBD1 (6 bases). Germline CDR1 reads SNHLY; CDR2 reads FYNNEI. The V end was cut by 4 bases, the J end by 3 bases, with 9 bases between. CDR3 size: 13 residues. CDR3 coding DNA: TGTGCCAGCAGTGGTAACAGGGAAGAGACCCAGTACTTC. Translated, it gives CASSGNREETQYF.

The DNA for the CDR3 is TGTGCCAGCAGTAACTCCAATTCACCCCTCCACTTT. This gives the protein CASSNSNSPLHF. The J gene is TRBJ1-6, the V gene TRBV12-3 or TRBV12-4; unclear D gene. The CDR3 sequence is 12 residues long. The ends were cut back, 5 bases at V and 7 bases at J, with 6 bases in the middle.

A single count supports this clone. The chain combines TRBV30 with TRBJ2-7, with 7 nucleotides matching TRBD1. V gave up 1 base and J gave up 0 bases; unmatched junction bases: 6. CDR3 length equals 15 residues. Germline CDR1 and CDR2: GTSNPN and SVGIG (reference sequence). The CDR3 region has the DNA TGTGCCTGGAGTGCTCGGGACAGCCACTCCTACGAGCAGTACTTC. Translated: CAWSARDSHSYEQYF.

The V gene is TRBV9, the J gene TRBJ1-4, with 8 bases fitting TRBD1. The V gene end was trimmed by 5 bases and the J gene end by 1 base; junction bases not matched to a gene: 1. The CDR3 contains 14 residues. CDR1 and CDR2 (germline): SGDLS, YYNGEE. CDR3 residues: CASSTGGTNEKLFF. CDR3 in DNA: TGTGCCAGCAGTACAGGGGGAACTAATGAAAAACTGTTTTTT.

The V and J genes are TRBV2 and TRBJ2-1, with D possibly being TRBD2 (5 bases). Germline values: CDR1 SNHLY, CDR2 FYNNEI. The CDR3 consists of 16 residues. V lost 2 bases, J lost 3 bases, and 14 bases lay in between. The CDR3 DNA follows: TGTGCCAGCAGTGAAACTGGCTGGACTTTCTACAATGAGCAGTTCTTC. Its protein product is CASSETGWTFYNEQFF.

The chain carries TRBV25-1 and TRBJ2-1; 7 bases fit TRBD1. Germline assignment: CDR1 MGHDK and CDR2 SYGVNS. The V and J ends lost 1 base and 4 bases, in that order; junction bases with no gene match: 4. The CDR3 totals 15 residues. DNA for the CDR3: TGTGCCAGCAGTGAATGGGGGACAGTATACAATGAGCAGTTCTTC. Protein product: CASSEWGTVYNEQFF.

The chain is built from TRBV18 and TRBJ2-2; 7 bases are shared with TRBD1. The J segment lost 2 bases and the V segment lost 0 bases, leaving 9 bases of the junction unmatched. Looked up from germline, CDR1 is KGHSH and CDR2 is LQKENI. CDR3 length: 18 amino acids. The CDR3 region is CASSPPYGQDHNTGELFF. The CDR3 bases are TGTGCCAGCTCACCACCTTATGGACAGGACCATAACACCGGGGAGCTGTTTTTT.

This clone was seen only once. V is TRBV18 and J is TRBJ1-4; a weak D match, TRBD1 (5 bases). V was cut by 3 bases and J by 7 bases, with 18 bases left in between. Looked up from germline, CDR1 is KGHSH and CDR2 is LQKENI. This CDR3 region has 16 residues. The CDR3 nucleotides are TGTGCCAGCTCACCGTCCGCGGCGGGGGTTATTGAAAAACTGTTTTTT. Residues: CASSPSAAGVIEKLFF. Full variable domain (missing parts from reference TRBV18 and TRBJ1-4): NAGVMQNPRHLVRRRGQEARLRCSPMKGHSHVYWYRQLPEEGLKFMVYLQKENIIDESGMPKERFSAEFPKEGPSILRIQQVVRGDSAAYFCASSPSAAGVIEKLFFGSGTQLSVL.

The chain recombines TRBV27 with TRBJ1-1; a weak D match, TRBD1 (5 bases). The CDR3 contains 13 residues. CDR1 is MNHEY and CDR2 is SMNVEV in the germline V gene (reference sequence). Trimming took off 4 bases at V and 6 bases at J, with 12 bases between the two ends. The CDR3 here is CASSSPGGAEAFF. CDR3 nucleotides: TGTGCCAGCAGTTCCCCGGGGGGGGCTGAAGCTTTCTTT.

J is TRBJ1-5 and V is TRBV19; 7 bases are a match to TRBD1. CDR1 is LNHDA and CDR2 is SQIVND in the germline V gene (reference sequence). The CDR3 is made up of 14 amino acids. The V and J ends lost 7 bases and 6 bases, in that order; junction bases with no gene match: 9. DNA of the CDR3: TGTGCCAGTATGGAGGGGTACAGGGGTCAGCCCCAGCATTTT. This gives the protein CASMEGYRGQPQHF.

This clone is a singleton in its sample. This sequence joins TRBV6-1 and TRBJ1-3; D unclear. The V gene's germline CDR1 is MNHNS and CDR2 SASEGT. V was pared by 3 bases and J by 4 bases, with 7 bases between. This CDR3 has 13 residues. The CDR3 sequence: CASSENIGNTIYF. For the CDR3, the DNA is TGTGCCAGCAGTGAGAACATAGGAAACACCATATATTTT.

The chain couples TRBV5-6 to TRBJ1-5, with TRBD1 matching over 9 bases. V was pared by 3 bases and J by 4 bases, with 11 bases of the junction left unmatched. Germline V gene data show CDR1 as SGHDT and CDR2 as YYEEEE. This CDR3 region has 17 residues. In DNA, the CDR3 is TGTGCCAGCAGCTGGTATGAGGGACAGGGTTATAATCAGCCCCAGCATTTT. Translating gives CASSWYEGQGYNQPQHF.